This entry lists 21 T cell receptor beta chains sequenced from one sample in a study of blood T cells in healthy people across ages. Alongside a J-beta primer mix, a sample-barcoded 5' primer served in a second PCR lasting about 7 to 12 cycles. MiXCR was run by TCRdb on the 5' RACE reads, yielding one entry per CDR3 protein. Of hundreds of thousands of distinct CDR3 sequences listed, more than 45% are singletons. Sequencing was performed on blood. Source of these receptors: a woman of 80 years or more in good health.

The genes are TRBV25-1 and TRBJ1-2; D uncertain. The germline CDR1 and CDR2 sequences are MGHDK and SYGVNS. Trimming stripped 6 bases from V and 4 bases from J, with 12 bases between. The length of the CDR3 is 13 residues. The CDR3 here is CASSLRIGYGYTF. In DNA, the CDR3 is TGTGCCAGCAGCCTCAGGATCGGCTATGGCTACACCTTC.

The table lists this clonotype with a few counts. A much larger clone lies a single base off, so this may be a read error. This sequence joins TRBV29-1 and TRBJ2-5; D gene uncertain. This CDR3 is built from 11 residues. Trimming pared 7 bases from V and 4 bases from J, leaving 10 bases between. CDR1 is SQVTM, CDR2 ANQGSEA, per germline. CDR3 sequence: CSGSTGETQYF. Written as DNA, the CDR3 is TGCAGCGGATCGACGGGAGAGACCCAGTACTTC.

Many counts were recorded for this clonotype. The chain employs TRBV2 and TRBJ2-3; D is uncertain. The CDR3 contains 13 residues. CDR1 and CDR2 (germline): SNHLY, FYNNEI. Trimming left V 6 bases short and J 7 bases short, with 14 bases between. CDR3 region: CASSLMWENTQYF. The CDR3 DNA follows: TGTGCCAGCAGCCTCATGTGGGAAAATACGCAGTATTTT.

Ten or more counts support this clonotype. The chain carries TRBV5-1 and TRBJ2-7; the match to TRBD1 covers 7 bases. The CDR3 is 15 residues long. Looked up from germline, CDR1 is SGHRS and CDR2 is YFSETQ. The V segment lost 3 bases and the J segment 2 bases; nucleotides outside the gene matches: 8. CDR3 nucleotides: TGCGCCAGCAGCTCCTCCGGGACAGTCACCTACGAGCAGTACTTC. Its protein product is CASSSSGTVTYEQYF.

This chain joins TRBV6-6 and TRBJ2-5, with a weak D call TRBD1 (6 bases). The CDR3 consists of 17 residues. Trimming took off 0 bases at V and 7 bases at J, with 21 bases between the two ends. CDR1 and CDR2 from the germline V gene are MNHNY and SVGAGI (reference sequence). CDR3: CASSYSIWRGTKRTQYF. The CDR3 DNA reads TGTGCCAGCAGTTACTCGATATGGCGTGGGACAAAGAGGACCCAGTACTTC.

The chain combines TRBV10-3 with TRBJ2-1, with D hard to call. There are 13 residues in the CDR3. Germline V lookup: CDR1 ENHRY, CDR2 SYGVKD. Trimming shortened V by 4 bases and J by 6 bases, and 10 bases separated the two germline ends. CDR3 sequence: CAISVKGLNEQFF. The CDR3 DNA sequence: TGTGCCATCAGTGTGAAGGGCCTCAATGAGCAGTTCTTC.

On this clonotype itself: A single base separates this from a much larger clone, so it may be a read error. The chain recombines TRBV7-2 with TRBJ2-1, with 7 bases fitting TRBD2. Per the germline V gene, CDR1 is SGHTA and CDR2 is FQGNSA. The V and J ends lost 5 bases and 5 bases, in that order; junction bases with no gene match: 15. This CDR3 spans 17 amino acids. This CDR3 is CASSTRLMIAGNNEQFF. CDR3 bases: TGTGCCAGCAGCACTAGGTTGATGATAGCGGGCAACAATGAGCAGTTCTTC.

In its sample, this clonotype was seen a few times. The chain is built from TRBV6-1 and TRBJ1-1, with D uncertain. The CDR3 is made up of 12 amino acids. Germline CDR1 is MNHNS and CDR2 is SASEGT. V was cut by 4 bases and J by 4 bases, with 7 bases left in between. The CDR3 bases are TGTGCCAGCAGTGTAGGGCTCACTGAAGCTTTCTTT. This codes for CASSVGLTEAFF.

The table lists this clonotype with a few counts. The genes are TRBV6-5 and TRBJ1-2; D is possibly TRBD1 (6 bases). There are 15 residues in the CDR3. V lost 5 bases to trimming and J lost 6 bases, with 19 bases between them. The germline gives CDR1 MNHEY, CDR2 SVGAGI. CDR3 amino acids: CASSPLPDSQNGYTF. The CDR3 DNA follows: TGTGCCAGCAGTCCCCTCCCGGACAGCCAAAATGGCTACACCTTC.

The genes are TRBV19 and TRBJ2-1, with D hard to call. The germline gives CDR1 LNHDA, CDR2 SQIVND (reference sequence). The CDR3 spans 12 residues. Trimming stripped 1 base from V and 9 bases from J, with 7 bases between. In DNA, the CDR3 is TGTGCCAGTAGTATAGGTGGGTTTGAGCAGTTCTTC. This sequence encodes CASSIGGFEQFF.

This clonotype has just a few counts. The DNA for the CDR3 is TGTGCCAGCAAGTCTGCAAGGTCCGAAGCTTTCTTT. It yields the protein CASKSARSEAFF. The chain couples TRBV27 to TRBJ1-1, with D unclear. The germline CDR1 and CDR2 sequences are MNHEY and SMNVEV (reference sequence). Deletions cut 7 bases from V and 8 bases from J, with 14 bases between. The CDR3 is made up of 12 amino acids.

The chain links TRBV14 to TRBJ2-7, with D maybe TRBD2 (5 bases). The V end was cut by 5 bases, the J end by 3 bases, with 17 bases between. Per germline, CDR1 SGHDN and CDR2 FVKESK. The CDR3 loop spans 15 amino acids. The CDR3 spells CASSFRPGSHYEQYF. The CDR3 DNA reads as TGTGCCAGCAGCTTCCGACCGGGATCACACTACGAGCAGTACTTC. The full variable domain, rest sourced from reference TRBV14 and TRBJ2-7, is EAGVTQFPSHSVIEKGQTVTLRCDPISGHDNLYWYRRVMGKEIKFLLHFVKESKQDESGMPNNRFLAERTGGTYSTLKVQPAELEDSGVYFCASSFRPGSHYEQYFGPGTRLTVT.

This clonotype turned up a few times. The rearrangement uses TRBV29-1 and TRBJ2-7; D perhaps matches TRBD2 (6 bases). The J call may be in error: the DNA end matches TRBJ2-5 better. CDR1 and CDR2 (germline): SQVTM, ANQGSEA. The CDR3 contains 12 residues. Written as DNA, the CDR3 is TGCAGCGCTAGCGCGGGACGGGAGACCCAGTACTTC. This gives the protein CSASAGRETQYF.

The CDR3 loop reads CASWGAGGTSYEQYF. CDR3 nucleotides: TGTGCCAGCTGGGGAGCGGGAGGAACCTCCTACGAGCAGTACTTC. The chain uses TRBV27 and TRBJ2-7; 9 bases agree with TRBD2. V was clipped by 8 bases and J by 0 bases; unmatched bases: 8. The CDR3 loop spans 15 amino acids. The germline CDR1 and CDR2 sequences are MNHEY and SMNVEV (reference sequence).

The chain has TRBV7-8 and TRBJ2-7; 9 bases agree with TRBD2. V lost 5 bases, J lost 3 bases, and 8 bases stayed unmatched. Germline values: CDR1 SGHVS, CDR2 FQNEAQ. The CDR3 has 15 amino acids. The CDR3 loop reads CASSPRGGLGYEQYF. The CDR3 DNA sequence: TGTGCCAGCAGCCCGCGGGGGGGGCTAGGCTACGAGCAGTACTTC.

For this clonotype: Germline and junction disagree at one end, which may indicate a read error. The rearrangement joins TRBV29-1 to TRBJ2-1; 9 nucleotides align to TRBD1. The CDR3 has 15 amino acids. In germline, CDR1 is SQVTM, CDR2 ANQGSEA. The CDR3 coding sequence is TGCGGCGTTGTTCCTGGGACAGGGTGGATCAATGAGCAGTTCTTC. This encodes CGVVPGTGWINEQFF.

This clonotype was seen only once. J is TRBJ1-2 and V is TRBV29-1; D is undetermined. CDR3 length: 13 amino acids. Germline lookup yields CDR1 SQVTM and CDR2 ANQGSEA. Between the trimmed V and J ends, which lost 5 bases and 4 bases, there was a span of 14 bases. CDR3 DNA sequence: TGCAGCGTTCCTTTGTCAGTTTCCTATGGCTACACCTTC. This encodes CSVPLSVSYGYTF.

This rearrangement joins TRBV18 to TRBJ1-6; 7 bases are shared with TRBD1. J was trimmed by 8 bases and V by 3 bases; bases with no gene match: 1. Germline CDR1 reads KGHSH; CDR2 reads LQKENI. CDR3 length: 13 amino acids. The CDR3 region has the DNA TGTGCCAGCTCACCCCAGGGGGATTCACCCCTCCACTTT. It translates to CASSPQGDSPLHF.

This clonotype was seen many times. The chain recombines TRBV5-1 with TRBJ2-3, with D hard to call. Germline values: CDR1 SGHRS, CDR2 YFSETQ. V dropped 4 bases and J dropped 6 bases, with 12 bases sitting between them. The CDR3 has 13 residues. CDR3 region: CASSPRSSDTQYF. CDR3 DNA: TGCGCCAGCAGCCCTAGGTCCTCGGATACGCAGTATTTT.

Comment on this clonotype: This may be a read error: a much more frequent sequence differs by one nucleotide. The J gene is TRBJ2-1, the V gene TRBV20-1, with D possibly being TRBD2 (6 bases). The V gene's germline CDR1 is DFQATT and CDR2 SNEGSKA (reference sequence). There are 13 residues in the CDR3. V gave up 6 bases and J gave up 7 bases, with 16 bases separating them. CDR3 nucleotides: TGCAGTGCCCGGACCGGGGGTAGGAATGAGCAGTTCTTC. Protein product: CSARTGGRNEQFF.

The CDR3 DNA is TGTGCCACCAACCCCAACGGGATGAACACTGAAGCTTTCTTT. Protein product: CATNPNGMNTEAFF. V is TRBV10-3 and J is TRBJ1-1; D gene ambiguous. Germline-derived CDR1 and CDR2 are ENHRY and SYGVKD. The CDR3 length is 14 residues. The ends were cut back, 10 bases at V and 0 bases at J, with 15 bases in the middle.